This T cell receptor beta chain was sequenced for a study of shared clonotypes between healthy human individuals. General observations from the study: Richness estimates generally favored naive over memory subsets.

This CDR3 is 15 amino acids long. The J segment lost 4 bases and the V segment lost 0 bases, leaving 4 bases of the junction unmatched. CDR1 is MGHRA and CDR2 is YSYEKL in the germline V gene. Naive CD8 populations comprised CD45RO-negative cells positively selected for CCR7, excluding terminally differentiated effector memory CD45RA+ cells. TCRdb's copy holds only in-frame clones and misses some; the assay was immunoSEQ multiplex PCR. Among roughly 2 million clones, about 95% were seen once, and the ten largest hold 0.9% to 1.3%. A note on this clone: The antigen remains undetermined.

The V gene is TRBV4-1, the J gene TRBJ2-3; 7 nucleotides agree with TRBD2. The clonotype originates from a man aged 18 to 30 in good health. Source material: naive CD8+ T cells sorted from blood. CDR3 DNA sequence: TGCGCCAGCAGCCAAGATGCGGGAGTGGCAGATACGCAGTATTTT. Its translation: CASSQDAGVADTQYF.